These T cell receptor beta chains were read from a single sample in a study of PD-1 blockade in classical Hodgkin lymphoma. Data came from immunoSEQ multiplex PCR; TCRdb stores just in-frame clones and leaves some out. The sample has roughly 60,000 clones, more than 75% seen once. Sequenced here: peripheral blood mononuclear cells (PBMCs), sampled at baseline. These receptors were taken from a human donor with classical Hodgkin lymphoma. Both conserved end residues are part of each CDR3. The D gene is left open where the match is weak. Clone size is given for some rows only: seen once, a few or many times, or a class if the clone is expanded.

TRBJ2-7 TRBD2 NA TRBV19 TGTGCCAGTAGCCCAGGGAGGGCCTACGAGCAGTACTTC CASSPGRAYEQYF
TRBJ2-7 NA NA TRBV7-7 TGTGCCAGCAGCCTAGAACCGGCGGGCGAGCAGTACTTC CASSLEPAGEQYF
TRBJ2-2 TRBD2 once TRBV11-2 TGTGCCAGCAGCCCACTCGGGACTAGCGCCCACACCGGGGAGCTGTTTTTT CASSPLGTSAHTGELFF
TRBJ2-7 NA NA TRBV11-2 TGTGCCAGCAGCTACGGGGACTACGAGCAGTACTTC CASSYGDYEQYF
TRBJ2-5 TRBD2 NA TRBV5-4 TGTGCCAGCAGCAAGCGGGATCCAGAGACCCAGTACTTC CASSKRDPETQYF
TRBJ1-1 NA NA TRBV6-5 TGTGCCAGCCTACCGGTCGGCAGACTGAACACTGAAGCTTTCTTT CASLPVGRLNTEAFF
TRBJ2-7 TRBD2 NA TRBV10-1 TGCGCCAGTCCCCTTCTAGCGGGAGGGCCCTACGAGCAGTACTTC CASPLLAGGPYEQYF
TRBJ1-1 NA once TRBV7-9 TGTGCCAGCAGCCCCAGGGGGAACACTGAAGCTTTCTTT CASSPRGNTEAFF
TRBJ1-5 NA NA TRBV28 TGTGCCAGCAGGTTAAAGCGCAGGGGCGTCAATCAGCCCCAGCATTTT CASRLKRRGVNQPQHF
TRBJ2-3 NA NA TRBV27 TGTGCCAGCAGTATGGGGCGCCCCACAGATACGCAGTATTTT CASSMGRPTDTQYF
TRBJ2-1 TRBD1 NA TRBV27 TGTGCCAGCAGCCTCGGGACAGCAGAGCAGTTCTTC CASSLGTAEQFF
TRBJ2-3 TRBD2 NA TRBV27 TGTGCCAGCAGGGTGGGACTAGCGGGAGCGACAGATACGCAGTATTTT CASRVGLAGATDTQYF
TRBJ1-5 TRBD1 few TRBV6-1 TGTGCCAGGTTGACAGGGGTCAAAAGGCAGCCCCAGCATTTT CARLTGVKRQPQHF
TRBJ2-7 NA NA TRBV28 TGTGCCAGCAGTTTAGCGGCCTCCACTGCCTACGAGCAGTACTTC CASSLAASTAYEQYF
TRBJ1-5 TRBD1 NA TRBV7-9 TGTGCCAGCAGCCCGGGACAGGGCAATCAGCCCCAGCATTTT CASSPGQGNQPQHF
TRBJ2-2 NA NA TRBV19 TGTGCCAGTAGTTCGCCGGGAGAGCACACCGGGGAGCTGTTTTTT CASSSPGEHTGELFF
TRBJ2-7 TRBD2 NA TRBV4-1 TGCGCCAGCAGCCAAGGGACTAGCGGACACTCCTACGAGCAGTACTTC CASSQGTSGHSYEQYF
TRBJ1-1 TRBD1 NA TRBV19 TGTGCCAGTAGTAGACGACAGGGCGTGAGTATCACTGAAGCTTTCTTT CASSRRQGVSITEAFF
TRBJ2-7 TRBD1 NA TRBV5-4 TGTGCCAGCAGCCCGGCTGGGACAGGGGGTGCCTCCTACGAGCAGTACTTC CASSPAGTGGASYEQYF
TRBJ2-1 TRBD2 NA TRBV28 TGTGCCAGCAGTTTCCCCTTATTTGCGGGGGAATACAATGAGCAGTTCTTC CASSFPLFAGEYNEQFF
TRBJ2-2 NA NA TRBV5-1 TGCGCCAGCACCTTAGAAGTACCCGGGGAGCTGTTTTTT CASTLEVPGELFF
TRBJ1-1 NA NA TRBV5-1 TGCGCCAGCAGCTTGCGGGGAACTCAGAACACTGAAGCTTTCTTT CASSLRGTQNTEAFF
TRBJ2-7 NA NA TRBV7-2 TGTGCCAGCAGCTACGCCTACGAGCAGTACTTC CASSYAYEQYF
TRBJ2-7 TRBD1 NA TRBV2 TGTGCCAGCAGTAGCCGACAGGGGGCCTACGAGCAGTACTTC CASSSRQGAYEQYF
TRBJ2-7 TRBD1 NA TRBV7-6 TGTGCCAGCAGCCCGGAAGGGGGCCCTGACTACGAGCAGTACTTC CASSPEGGPDYEQYF
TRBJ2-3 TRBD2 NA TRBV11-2 TGTGCCAGCAGCTTAGATGAGCGGGAGGTTAAAGATACGCAGTATTTT CASSLDEREVKDTQYF
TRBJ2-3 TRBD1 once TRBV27 TGTGCCAGCAGTTTATCTCTGGACAGGACAGATACGCAGTATTTT CASSLSLDRTDTQYF
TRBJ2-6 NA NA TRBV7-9 TGTGCCAGCAGCTTATACCATGATTCTGGGGCCAACGTCCTGACTTTC CASSLYHDSGANVLTF
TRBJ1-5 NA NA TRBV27 TGTGCCAGCAGTCCACGGAGCAAGGTCAGACCCCAGCATTTT CASSPRSKVRPQHF
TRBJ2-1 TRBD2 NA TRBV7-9 TGTGCCAGCAGCCTAAGCGGGGCTTACTACAATGAGCAGTTCTTC CASSLSGAYYNEQFF
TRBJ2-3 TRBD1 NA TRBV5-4 TGTGCCAGCAGCTTGGGGGGACAGGGTTTGAACACAGATACGCAGTATTTT CASSLGGQGLNTDTQYF